This T cell receptor (beta chain) was observed in a study of cytomegalovirus exposure and HLA in healthy donors. Overall study: The platform used for the 95 to 150 validation repertoires matched that of the roughly 630 first-cohort repertoires, a later analysis reported.

Here immunoSEQ multiplex PCR was the method, and the copy in TCRdb shows in-frame clones only, minus some. The sample has about 130,000 clones, roughly 95% seen once. As to this clone: As yet, its antigen is unknown.

Overall study results and limits: According to a later analysis, TCR clusters from the first cohort tended to co-occur in the 120 or so validation repertoires. Over 150 TCR beta chains were listed as cytomegalovirus-associated. The classifier reportedly diagnosed cytomegalovirus status with high sensitivity and specificity.

Sequencing was performed on PBMCs. This clonotype originated in a man aged 18 to 35 in good health and CMV-seronegative.

The CDR3 DNA reads TGCGCCAGCAGCCAACACCTCCGGGACAGGAGTGCTGGCTACACCTTC. It translates to CASSQHLRDRSAGYTF. J is TRBJ1-2 and V is TRBV4-3, with 8 bases identical to TRBD1. This CDR3 has 16 amino acids. The germline CDR1 and CDR2 sequences are LGHNA and YSLEER. Trimming removed 2 bases from V and 7 bases from J; junction bases left unmatched: 12.